This TCR beta chain was observed in a study of T cell responses to AZD1222 COVID-19 vaccine. Study background: Analysis merged second doses at about 4 or about 12 weeks.

The ends lost 7 bases at V and 3 bases at J; junction bases unmatched: 9. This CDR3 is 13 amino acids long. Germline loops: CDR1 SQVTM, CDR2 ANQGSEA. The data were produced by immunoSEQ multiplex PCR, yet TCRdb's version contains in-frame clones alone and is incomplete. The sample carries 130,000 or so clones, just under 95% recorded once. V is TRBV29-1 and J is TRBJ2-7; 7 bases match TRBD1. The sample here was peripheral blood, taken on day 0 of AZD1222 vaccination. The sequence derives from an adult in good health. The CDR3 bases are TGCAGCGCGCCGACCGGGACAGACTACGAGCAGTACTTC. Its translation is CSAPTGTDYEQYF.